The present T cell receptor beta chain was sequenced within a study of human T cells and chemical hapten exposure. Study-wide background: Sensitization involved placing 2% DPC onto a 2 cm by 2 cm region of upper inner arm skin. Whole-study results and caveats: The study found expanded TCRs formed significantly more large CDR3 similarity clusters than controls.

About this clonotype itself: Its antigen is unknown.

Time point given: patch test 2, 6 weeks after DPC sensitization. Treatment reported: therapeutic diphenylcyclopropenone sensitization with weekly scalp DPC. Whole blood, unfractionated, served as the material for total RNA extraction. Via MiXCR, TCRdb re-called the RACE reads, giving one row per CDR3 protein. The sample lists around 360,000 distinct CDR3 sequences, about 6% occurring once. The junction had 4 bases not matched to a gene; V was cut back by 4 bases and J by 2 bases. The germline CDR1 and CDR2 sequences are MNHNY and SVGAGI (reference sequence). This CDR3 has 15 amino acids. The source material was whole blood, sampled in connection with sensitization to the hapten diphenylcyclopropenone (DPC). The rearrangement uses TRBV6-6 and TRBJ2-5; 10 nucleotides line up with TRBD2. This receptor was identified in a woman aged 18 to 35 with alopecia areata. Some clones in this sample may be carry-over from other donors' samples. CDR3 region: CASSSPLAGQETQYF. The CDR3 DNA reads TGTGCCAGCAGTTCCCCACTAGCGGGGCAAGAGACCCAGTACTTC.